These 8 T cell receptor beta chains share one sample of origin, sequenced in a study of blood T cell repertoires in COVID-19. Sequencing used immunoSEQ multiplex PCR; TCRdb keeps in-frame clones, though not all of them. The data hold around 67,000 clones, with approximately 86% observed a single time. Sequencing was carried out using peripheral blood. The receptors stem from a woman of 80 years or more with active or convalescent COVID-19.

CDR3 DNA sequence: TGCGCCAGCAGCTTGAGGACTTTAAGTACAACCGCGAGCGAAAAACTGTTTTTT. Its protein is CASSLRTLSTTASEKLFF. The chain employs TRBV5-1 and TRBJ1-4; the D is unclear. Trimming took off 1 base at V and 8 bases at J, with 24 bases between the two ends. The germline gives CDR1 SGHRS, CDR2 YFSETQ. The CDR3 runs to 18 residues.

The chain recombines TRBV24-1 with TRBJ2-5; 9 nucleotides line up with TRBD1. The ends lost 0 bases at V and 4 bases at J; junction bases unmatched: 2. This CDR3 has 15 residues. From germline, CDR1 is KGHDR and CDR2 SFDVKD. The CDR3: CATSDLTGGSETQYF. The CDR3 coding sequence is TGTGCCACCAGTGATTTGACAGGGGGCTCAGAGACCCAGTACTTC.

The V call is TRBV4-1, the J call TRBJ2-7; 11 bases line up with TRBD2. The CDR3 has 16 amino acids. V dropped 0 bases and J dropped 4; count of bases not matched to a gene: 5. Per the germline V gene, CDR1 is MGHRA and CDR2 is YSYEKL. The CDR3 sequence is CASSQDGASGGYEQYF. The DNA for the CDR3 is TGCGCCAGCAGCCAAGATGGGGCTAGCGGGGGGTACGAGCAGTACTTC.

This clone was found a few times. The rearrangement uses TRBV24-1 and TRBJ2-3; 9 bases map to TRBD1. Germline V CDR1 and CDR2: KGHDR, SFDVKD. There are 16 residues in the CDR3. The trim removed 3 bases at V and 4 bases at J, leaving 7 bases unmatched. In DNA form, the CDR3 reads TGTGCCACCAGTGATCCACAGGGGGCGAGGGCAGATACGCAGTATTTT. The encoded protein is CATSDPQGARADTQYF.

This clone was detected only once. CDR3 protein: CASSLATGISYNEQFF. CDR3 DNA: TGTGCCAGCAGCTTGGCCACAGGTATCTCCTACAATGAGCAGTTCTTC. This chain uses TRBV5-4 with TRBJ2-1; a weak D match, TRBD1 (5 bases). Germline loops: CDR1 SGHNT, CDR2 YYREEE (reference sequence). Trimming removed 0 bases at V and 0 bases at J, with 10 bases between. The CDR3 has 16 residues.

The chain recombines TRBV19 with TRBJ2-7, with 7 bases identical to TRBD1. There are 14 residues in the CDR3. Unmatched junction bases numbered 3, after V lost 1 base and J lost 3 bases. The germline V gene has CDR1 LNHDA and CDR2 SQIVND (reference sequence). CDR3 DNA: TGTGCCAGTAGTATAGGACAGGGAAACTACGAGCAGTACTTC. Translating it yields CASSIGQGNYEQYF.

V gene TRBV5-1 combines with J gene TRBJ2-2; TRBD1 matches 9 bases. The CDR3 sequence is 16 residues long. J lost 4 bases, V lost 5 bases, and 9 bases had no gene match. Germline V gene lookup returns CDR1 SGHRS and CDR2 YFSETQ. CDR3 coding DNA: TGCGCCAGCAGTTGGGGACAGGGTAGGACCACCGGGGAGCTGTTTTTT. Translated, it gives CASSWGQGRTTGELFF.

The chain uses TRBV5-1 and TRBJ1-1; D unclear. Trimming stripped 4 bases from V and 0 bases from J, with 7 bases between. CDR1 is SGHRS, CDR2 YFSETQ, per germline. The CDR3 runs to 13 residues. The CDR3 loop reads CASSREMNTEAFF. Written as DNA, the CDR3 is TGCGCCAGCAGCAGAGAGATGAACACTGAAGCTTTCTTT.